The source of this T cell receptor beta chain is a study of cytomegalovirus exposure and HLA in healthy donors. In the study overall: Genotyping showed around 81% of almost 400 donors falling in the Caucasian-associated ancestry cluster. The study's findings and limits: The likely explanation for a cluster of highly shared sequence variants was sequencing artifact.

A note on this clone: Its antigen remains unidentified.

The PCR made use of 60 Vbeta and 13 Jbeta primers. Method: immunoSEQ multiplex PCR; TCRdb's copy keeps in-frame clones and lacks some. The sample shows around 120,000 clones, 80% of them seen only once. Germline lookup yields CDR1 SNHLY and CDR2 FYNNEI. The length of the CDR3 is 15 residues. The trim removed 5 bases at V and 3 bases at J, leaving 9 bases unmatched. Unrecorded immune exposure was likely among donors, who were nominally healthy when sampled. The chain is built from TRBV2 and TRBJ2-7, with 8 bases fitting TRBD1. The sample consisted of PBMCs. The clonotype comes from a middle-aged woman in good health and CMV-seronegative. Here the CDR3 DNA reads TGTGCCAGCAGTCCAGAAGGGACAGGAGACTACGAGCAGTACTTC. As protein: CASSPEGTGDYEQYF.